The present T cell receptor (beta chain) was sequenced within a study of T cells of healthy individuals. Germline lookup yields CDR1 SGHNT and CDR2 YENEEA. The V end lost 5 bases, the J end lost 8 bases, and 16 bases lay between the germline ends. The CDR3 sequence is 14 residues long. Many counts were recorded for this clonotype. In TCRdb, the 5' RACE reads were re-called with MiXCR into one record per CDR3 protein. The repertoire has tens of thousands of distinct CDR3 sequences, roughly 14% of them found once; the top ten carry roughly 15%. The chain recombines TRBV11-3 with TRBJ2-1, with a weak D call TRBD2 (6 bases). This clonotype originated in a human donor in good health. This chain's CDR3 is CASSKFGEDHEQFF. CDR3 nucleotide sequence: TGTGCCAGCAGCAAGTTCGGGGAGGACCATGAGCAGTTCTTC.